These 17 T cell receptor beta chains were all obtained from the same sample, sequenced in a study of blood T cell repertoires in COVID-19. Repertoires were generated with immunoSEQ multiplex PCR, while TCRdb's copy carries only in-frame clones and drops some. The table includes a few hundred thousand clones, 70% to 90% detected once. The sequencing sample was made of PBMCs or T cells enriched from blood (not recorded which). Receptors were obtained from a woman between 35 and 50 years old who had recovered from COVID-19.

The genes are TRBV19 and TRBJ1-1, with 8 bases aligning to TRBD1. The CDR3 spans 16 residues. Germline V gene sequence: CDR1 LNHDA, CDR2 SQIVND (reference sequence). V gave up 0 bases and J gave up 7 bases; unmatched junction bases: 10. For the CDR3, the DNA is TGTGCCAGTAGTATAGATGGGGGGGTCGACAGGGGTGAAGCTTTCTTT. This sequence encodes CASSIDGGVDRGEAFF.

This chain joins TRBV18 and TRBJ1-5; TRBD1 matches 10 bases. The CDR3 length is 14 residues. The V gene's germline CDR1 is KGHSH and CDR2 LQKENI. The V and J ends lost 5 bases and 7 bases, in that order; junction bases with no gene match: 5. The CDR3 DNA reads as TGTGCCAGCTCAGGGGACAGGGGTTGGCAGCCCCAGCATTTT. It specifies CASSGDRGWQPQHF.

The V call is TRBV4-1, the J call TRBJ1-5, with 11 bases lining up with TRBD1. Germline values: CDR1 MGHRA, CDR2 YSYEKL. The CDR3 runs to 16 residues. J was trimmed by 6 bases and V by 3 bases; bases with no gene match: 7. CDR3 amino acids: CASSHPSGTGGQPQHF. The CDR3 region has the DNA TGCGCCAGCAGCCACCCTTCCGGGACAGGGGGTCAGCCCCAGCATTTT.

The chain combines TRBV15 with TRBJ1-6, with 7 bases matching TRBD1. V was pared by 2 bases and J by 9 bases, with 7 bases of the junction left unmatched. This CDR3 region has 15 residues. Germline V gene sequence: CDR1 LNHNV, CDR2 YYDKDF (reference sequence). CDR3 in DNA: TGTGCCACCAGCAGACGAACAGGGGTGAGTTCACCCCTCCACTTT. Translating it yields CATSRRTGVSSPLHF. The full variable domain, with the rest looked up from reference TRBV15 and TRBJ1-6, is DAMVIQNPRYQVTQFGKPVTLSCSQTLNHNVMYWYQQKSSQAPKLLFHYYDKDFNNEADTPDNFQSRRPNTSFCFLDIRSPGLGDTAMYLCATSRRTGVSSPLHFGNGTRLTVT.

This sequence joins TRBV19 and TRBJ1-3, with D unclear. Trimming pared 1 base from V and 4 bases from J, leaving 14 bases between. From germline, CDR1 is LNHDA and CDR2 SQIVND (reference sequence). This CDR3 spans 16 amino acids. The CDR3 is CASSIGAQTAGNTIYF. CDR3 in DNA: TGTGCCAGTAGTATAGGGGCCCAAACCGCCGGAAACACCATATATTTT. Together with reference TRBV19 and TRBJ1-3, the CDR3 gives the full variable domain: DGGITQSPKYLFRKEGQNVTLSCEQNLNHDAMYWYRQDPGQGLRLIYYSQIVNDFQKGDIAEGYSVSREKKESFPLTVTSAQKNPTAFYLCASSIGAQTAGNTIYFGEGSWLTVV.

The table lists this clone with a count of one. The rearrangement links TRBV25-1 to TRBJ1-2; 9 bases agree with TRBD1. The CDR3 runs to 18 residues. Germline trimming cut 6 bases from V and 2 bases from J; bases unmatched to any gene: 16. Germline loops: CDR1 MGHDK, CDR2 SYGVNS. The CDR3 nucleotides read TGTGCCAGCAGAAAAGTTTGGGACAGGGTGTTTGCAAACTATGGCTACACCTTC. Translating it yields CASRKVWDRVFANYGYTF.

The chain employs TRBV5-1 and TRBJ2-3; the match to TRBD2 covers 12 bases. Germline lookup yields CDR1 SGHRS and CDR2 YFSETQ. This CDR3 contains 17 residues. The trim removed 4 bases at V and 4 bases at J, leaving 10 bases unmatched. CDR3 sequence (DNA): TGCGCCAGCAGCACCCCCTCTAGCGGGAGGGGCTCAGATACGCAGTATTTT. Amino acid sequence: CASSTPSSGRGSDTQYF.

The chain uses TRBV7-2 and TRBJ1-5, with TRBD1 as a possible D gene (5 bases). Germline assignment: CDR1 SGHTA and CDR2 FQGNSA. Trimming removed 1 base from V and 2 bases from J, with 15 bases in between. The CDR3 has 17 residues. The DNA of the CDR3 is TGTGCCAGCAGCTTAGGGGGCCCCTCAGAGGGCAATCAGCCCCAGCATTTT. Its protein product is CASSLGGPSEGNQPQHF. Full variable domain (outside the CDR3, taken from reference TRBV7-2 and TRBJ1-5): GAGVSQSPSNKVTEKGKDVELRCDPISGHTALYWYRQSLGQGLEFLIYFQGNSAPDKSGLPSDRFSAERTGGSVSTLTIQRTQQEDSAVYLCASSLGGPSEGNQPQHFGDGTRLSIL.

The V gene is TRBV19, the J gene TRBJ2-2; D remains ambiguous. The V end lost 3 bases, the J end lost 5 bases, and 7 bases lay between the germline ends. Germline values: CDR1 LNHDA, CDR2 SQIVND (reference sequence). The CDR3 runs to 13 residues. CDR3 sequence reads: CASSIKETGELFF. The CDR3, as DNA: TGTGCCAGTAGTATCAAGGAGACCGGGGAGCTGTTTTTT. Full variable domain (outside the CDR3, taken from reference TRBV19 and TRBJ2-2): DGGITQSPKYLFRKEGQNVTLSCEQNLNHDAMYWYRQDPGQGLRLIYYSQIVNDFQKGDIAEGYSVSREKKESFPLTVTSAQKNPTAFYLCASSIKETGELFFGEGSRLTVL.

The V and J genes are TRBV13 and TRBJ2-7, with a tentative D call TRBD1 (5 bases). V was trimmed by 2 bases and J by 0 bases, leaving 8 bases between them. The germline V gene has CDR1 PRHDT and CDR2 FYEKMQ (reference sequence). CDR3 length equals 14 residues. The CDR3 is CASSLMGLSYEQYF. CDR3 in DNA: TGTGCCAGCAGCTTAATGGGGCTCTCCTACGAGCAGTACTTC.

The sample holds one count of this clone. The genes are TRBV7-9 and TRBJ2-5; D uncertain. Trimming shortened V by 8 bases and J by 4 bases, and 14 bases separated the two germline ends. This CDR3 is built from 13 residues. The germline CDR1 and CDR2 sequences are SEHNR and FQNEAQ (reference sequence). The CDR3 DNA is TGTGCCAGCGCTGCTATGAACCCAGAGACCCAGTACTTC. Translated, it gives CASAAMNPETQYF.

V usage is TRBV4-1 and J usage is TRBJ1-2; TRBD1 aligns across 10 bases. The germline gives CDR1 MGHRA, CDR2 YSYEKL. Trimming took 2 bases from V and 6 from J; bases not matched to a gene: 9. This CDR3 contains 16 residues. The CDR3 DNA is TGCGCCAGCAGCCAAAGGGATCCCGGGACAGGGGATGGCTACACCTTC. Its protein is CASSQRDPGTGDGYTF.

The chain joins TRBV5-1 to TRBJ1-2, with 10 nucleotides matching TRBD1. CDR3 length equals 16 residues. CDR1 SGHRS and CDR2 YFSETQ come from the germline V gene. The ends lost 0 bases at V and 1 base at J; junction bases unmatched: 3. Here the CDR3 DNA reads TGCGCCAGCAGCTTGGCCGGGACAGGGGTTAACTATGGCTACACCTTC. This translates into CASSLAGTGVNYGYTF.

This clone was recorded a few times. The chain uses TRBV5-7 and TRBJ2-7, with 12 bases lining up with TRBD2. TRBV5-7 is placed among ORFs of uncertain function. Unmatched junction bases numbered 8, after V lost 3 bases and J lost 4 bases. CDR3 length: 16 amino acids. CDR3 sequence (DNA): TGTGCCAGCAGCTCTGACCGGACTAGCGGGAAATACGAGCAGTACTTC. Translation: CASSSDRTSGKYEQYF.

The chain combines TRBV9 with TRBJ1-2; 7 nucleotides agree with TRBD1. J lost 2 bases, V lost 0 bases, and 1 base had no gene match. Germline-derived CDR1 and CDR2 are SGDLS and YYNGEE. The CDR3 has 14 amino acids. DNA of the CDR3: TGTGCCAGCAGCGTAGCGGGACAGAACTATGGCTACACCTTC. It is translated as CASSVAGQNYGYTF.

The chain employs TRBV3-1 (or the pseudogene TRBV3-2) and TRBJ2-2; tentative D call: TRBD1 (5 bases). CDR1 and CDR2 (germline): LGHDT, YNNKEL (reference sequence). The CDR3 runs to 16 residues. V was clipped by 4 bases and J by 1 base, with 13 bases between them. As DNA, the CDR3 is TGTGCCAGCAGCCCCCCCGGACATATGAACACCGGGGAGCTGTTTTTT. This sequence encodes CASSPPGHMNTGELFF.

The CDR3 reads CAISGDTYEQYF. DNA for the CDR3: TGTGCCATCAGTGGAGACACATACGAGCAGTACTTC. The J gene is TRBJ2-7, the V gene TRBV10-3, with D uncertain. CDR3 length: 12 amino acids. V was cut by 4 bases and J by 4 bases, with 8 bases left in between. The V gene's germline CDR1 is ENHRY and CDR2 SYGVKD.